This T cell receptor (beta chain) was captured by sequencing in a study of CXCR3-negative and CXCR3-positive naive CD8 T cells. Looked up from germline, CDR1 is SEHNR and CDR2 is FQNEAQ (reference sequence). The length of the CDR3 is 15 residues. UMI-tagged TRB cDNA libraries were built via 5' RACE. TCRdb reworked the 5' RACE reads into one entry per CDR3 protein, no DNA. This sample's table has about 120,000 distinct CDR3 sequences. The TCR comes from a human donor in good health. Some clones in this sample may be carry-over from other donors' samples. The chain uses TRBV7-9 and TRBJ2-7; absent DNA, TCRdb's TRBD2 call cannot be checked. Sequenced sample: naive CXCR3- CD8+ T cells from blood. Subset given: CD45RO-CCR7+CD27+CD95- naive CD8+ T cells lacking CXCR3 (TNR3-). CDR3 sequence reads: CASSFIAGEIYEQYF.